The next 16 T cell receptor beta chains were all read from a single sample in a study of cytotoxic CD8 clonotypes in ibrutinib-treated CLL. The assay was immunoSEQ multiplex PCR, and TCRdb's table has in-frame clones only and misses some. Of 110,000 to 150,000 clones listed, roughly 76% are singletons. The sequencing used PBMCs, collected after 24 months of ibrutinib treatment. Receptor source: a human donor with chronic lymphocytic leukemia.

The table lists this clone with a count of one. The chain combines TRBV28 with TRBJ1-1; D is ambiguous. Germline CDR1 reads MDHEN; CDR2 reads SYDVKM. This CDR3 has 14 residues. Trimming pared 4 bases from V and 0 bases from J, leaving 9 bases between. The CDR3 nucleotides read TGTGCCAGCAGTTACCCAGGAATGAACACTGAAGCTTTCTTT. It encodes CASSYPGMNTEAFF.

The chain carries TRBV30 and TRBJ1-4; 9 bases are a match to TRBD1. The V and J ends lost 6 bases and 10 bases, in that order; junction bases with no gene match: 12. CDR3 size: 14 residues. The germline V gene encodes CDR1 GTSNPN and CDR2 SVGIG (reference sequence). The CDR3 DNA is TGTGCCTGCCGGGGGGTGGACAGGGGAGGAAAACTGTTTTTT. Its translation is CACRGVDRGGKLFF.

The DNA for the CDR3 is TGTGCCAGCGCAAAGGGGGCTGGTGAAAAACTGTTTTTT. Protein: CASAKGAGEKLFF. The chain employs TRBV19 and TRBJ1-4; 7 bases are a match to TRBD1. The CDR3 spans 13 residues. The junction had 8 bases not matched to a gene; V was cut back by 9 bases and J by 7 bases. Germline V gene lookup returns CDR1 LNHDA and CDR2 SQIVND (reference sequence).

V gene TRBV10-3 combines with J gene TRBJ2-7; TRBD1 matches 10 bases. V shed 7 bases, J shed 5 bases, and the junction held 5 bases outside the gene matches. CDR1 and CDR2 (germline): ENHRY, SYGVKD. There are 13 residues in the CDR3. For the CDR3, the DNA is TGTGCCATCACCGGGACAGGGGTGAACGAGCAGTACTTC. It encodes CAITGTGVNEQYF.

This chain uses TRBV28 with TRBJ2-1; no firm D call. Between the trimmed V and J ends, which lost 1 base and 7 bases, there was a span of 14 bases. The germline gives CDR1 MDHEN, CDR2 SYDVKM. The CDR3 covers 15 residues. The CDR3 nucleotides are TGTGCCAGCAGTTTATTGGGGATCCGATGGAATGAGCAGTTCTTC. Translating gives CASSLLGIRWNEQFF.

This clone was counted a few times. This chain joins TRBV28 and TRBJ1-6; D unclear. CDR3 length equals 14 residues. Germline CDR1 reads MDHEN; CDR2 reads SYDVKM. V shed 3 bases and J shed 10 bases, with 13 bases lying between them. CDR3 sequence (DNA): TGTGCCAGCAGTTTGGGCTATGAGTGGTCACCCCTCCACTTT. It translates to CASSLGYEWSPLHF.

The V gene is TRBV5-6, the J gene TRBJ2-5; the D gene could be TRBD1 or TRBD2 (6 bases each). CDR3 length equals 17 residues. Looked up from germline, CDR1 is SGHDT and CDR2 is YYEEEE. Between the trimmed V and J ends, which lost 1 base and 4 bases, there was a span of 20 bases. The CDR3 loop is CASSLPVRGPGLETQYF. The DNA of the CDR3 is TGTGCCAGCAGCTTGCCCGTTCGGGGGCCCGGGCTAGAGACCCAGTACTTC.

This clone was seen a single time. This chain links TRBV11-2 with TRBJ2-1; 8 bases align to TRBD2. This CDR3 has 13 residues. V was pared by 5 bases and J by 9 bases, with 6 bases of the junction left unmatched. CDR1 is SGHAT and CDR2 is FQNNGV in the germline V gene. The CDR3 sequence is CASSQGTRREQFF. The DNA of the CDR3 is TGTGCCAGCAGCCAAGGGACTAGGCGTGAGCAGTTCTTC.

The chain uses TRBV6-5 and TRBJ1-2, with D tentatively TRBD1 (6 bases). The CDR3 is 11 residues long. CDR1 and CDR2 (germline): MNHEY, SVGAGI. V was clipped by 6 bases and J by 8 bases, with 10 bases between them. The CDR3 reads CASSPGGGYTF. The CDR3 coding sequence is TGTGCCAGCAGCCCGGGGGGCGGCTACACCTTC.

There are many counts of this clone. This sample includes further DNA sequences coding for the same CDR3. The chain combines TRBV7-3 with TRBJ2-3; 9 bases align to TRBD2. CDR1 is SGHTA, CDR2 FQGTGA, per germline. The CDR3 is made up of 15 amino acids. With V trimmed by 3 bases and J by 0 bases, 1 base remained unmatched. CDR3 amino acids: CASSFAGGSTDTQYF. In nucleotides, the CDR3 is TGTGCCAGCAGCTTTGCGGGGGGGAGCACAGATACGCAGTATTTT.

The chain employs TRBV5-1 and TRBJ2-7; D not certain. From germline, CDR1 is SGHRS and CDR2 YFSETQ. The V end was cut by 2 bases, the J end by 1 base, with 4 bases between. This CDR3 is built from 12 residues. The CDR3 sequence is CASSFQSYEQYF. The CDR3 DNA reads as TGCGCCAGCAGCTTCCAGTCCTACGAGCAGTACTTC.

The genes are TRBV6-1 and TRBJ2-2; tentatively, D is TRBD1 (6 bases). V was cut by 6 bases and J by 1 base, with 12 bases left in between. Germline CDR1 reads MNHNS; CDR2 reads SASEGT. This CDR3 region has 15 residues. The CDR3 sequence: CASRSGAQNTGELFF. In DNA, the CDR3 is TGTGCCAGCAGGTCAGGGGCCCAGAACACCGGGGAGCTGTTTTTT.

The gene calls are TRBV7-2 and TRBJ2-7, with a possible D match to TRBD2 (6 bases). The CDR3 has 18 residues. Trimming took 5 bases from V and 2 from J, leaving 25 bases between them. Germline CDR1 SGHTA, CDR2 FQGNSA. The CDR3 nucleotides are TGTGCCAGCAGCACCCCGTTGGTAGCGGCTGGGGTCGCCTACGAGCAGTACTTC. Translating it yields CASSTPLVAAGVAYEQYF.

V gene TRBV5-3 combines with J gene TRBJ2-5, with 15 bases lining up with TRBD2. TRBV5-3 is flagged as an ORF with uncertain function. V was clipped by 7 bases and J by 2 bases; unmatched bases: 9. The CDR3 spans 17 residues. CDR3 sequence: CARPPRTSGRGQETQYF. For the CDR3, the DNA is TGTGCCAGACCTCCAAGGACTAGCGGGAGGGGTCAAGAGACCCAGTACTTC.

This chain links TRBV28 with TRBJ1-2; no firm D call. The germline V gene encodes CDR1 MDHEN and CDR2 SYDVKM. V lost 3 bases to trimming and J lost 10 bases, with 15 bases between them. The CDR3 totals 13 residues. The CDR3 region has the DNA TGTGCCAGCAGTTTTCAGGCAGGAGGTACCTACACCTTC. Residues: CASSFQAGGTYTF.

The table lists this clone with a few counts. This chain joins TRBV19 and TRBJ1-5, with D possibly being TRBD1 (5 bases). This CDR3 region has 15 residues. Germline CDR1 reads LNHDA; CDR2 reads SQIVND (reference sequence). With 5 bases removed from V and 2 bases from J, the gap between germline ends came to 13 bases. The CDR3 DNA reads as TGTGCCAGTAGTCCACGCAGGGTGGGCAATCAGCCCCAGCATTTT. This sequence encodes CASSPRRVGNQPQHF.